The 23 T cell receptor beta chains below all came from one sample that was sequenced in a study of T cell responses to AZD1222 COVID-19 vaccine. The data were produced by immunoSEQ multiplex PCR, yet TCRdb's version contains in-frame clones alone and is incomplete. The data hold around 120,000 clones, with around 93% observed a single time. The material sequenced was peripheral blood, taken 28 days after the second AZD1222 dose. Every receptor here comes from an adult who received the AZD1222 COVID-19 vaccine.

This chain uses TRBV29-1 with TRBJ1-4; maybe TRBD1 (5 bases). The CDR3 spans 11 residues. V lost 2 bases and J 8 bases, leaving 6 bases between the germline ends. The germline V gene has CDR1 SQVTM and CDR2 ANQGSEA. CDR3 protein: CSVERGEKLFF. CDR3 nucleotide sequence: TGCAGCGTTGAACGGGGGGAAAAACTGTTTTTT.

This rearrangement joins TRBV28 to TRBJ2-3; D is unclear. Germline CDR1 MDHEN, CDR2 SYDVKM. Trimming removed 5 bases from V and 2 bases from J, with 11 bases in between. CDR3 length: 14 residues. The DNA for the CDR3 is TGTGCCAGCAGTGGTCTACCCATCACAGATACGCAGTATTTT. Protein: CASSGLPITDTQYF.

In its sample, this clone was seen many times. This rearrangement joins TRBV6-5 to TRBJ1-4; D perhaps matches TRBD1 (5 bases). Trimming removed 2 bases from V and 1 base from J, with 5 bases in between. Germline V lookup: CDR1 MNHEY, CDR2 SVGAGI. The CDR3 is 14 residues long. Here the CDR3 reads CASSYGGTNEKLFF. CDR3 nucleotide sequence: TGTGCCAGCAGTTACGGGGGAACTAATGAAAAACTGTTTTTT.

The V and J genes are TRBV19 and TRBJ2-5; no clear D. CDR3 size: 15 residues. Trimming removed 0 bases at V and 5 bases at J, with 13 bases between. The germline gives CDR1 LNHDA, CDR2 SQIVND (reference sequence). DNA of the CDR3: TGTGCCAGTAGTATAGATCTGACTGCGACGGAGACCCAGTACTTC. It translates to CASSIDLTATETQYF.

V and J are TRBV27 and TRBJ1-2; maybe TRBD1 (5 bases). The V gene's germline CDR1 is MNHEY and CDR2 SMNVEV (reference sequence). The CDR3 spans 14 residues. Trimming removed 5 bases at V and 5 bases at J, with 15 bases between. The CDR3 protein is CASSPAGPVYGYTF. The DNA for the CDR3 is TGTGCCAGCAGTCCTGCAGGGCCCGTATATGGCTACACCTTC.

This rearrangement joins TRBV7-2 to TRBJ1-1, with 7 bases identical to TRBD1. Losses at the gene ends were 2 bases for V and 4 bases for J; bases not matched to a gene: 10. The CDR3 has 16 amino acids. Per germline, CDR1 SGHTA and CDR2 FQGNSA. CDR3 region: CASSLIAGGLGTEAFF. The CDR3 DNA follows: TGTGCCAGCAGCTTAATCGCAGGGGGGCTGGGCACTGAAGCTTTCTTT.

The CDR3 loop reads CASSLGYRVAGRRHGTQYF. The DNA of the CDR3 is TGTGCCAGCAGCTTAGGGTATCGGGTAGCCGGTCGTCGGCACGGGACGCAGTATTTT. The genes are TRBV7-8 and TRBJ2-3; unclear D gene. The V gene lost 1 base and the J gene lost 9 bases, with 29 bases spanning the gap. CDR1 SGHVS and CDR2 FQNEAQ come from the germline V gene. The CDR3 runs 19 residues.

The J gene is TRBJ2-3, the V gene TRBV9; 10 nucleotides match TRBD2. The length of the CDR3 is 17 residues. Germline V gene sequence: CDR1 SGDLS, CDR2 YYNGEE. Trimming cost V 4 bases and J 1 base; bases outside gene matches: 9. The CDR3 coding sequence is TGTGCCAGCAGCAGGCAGGGACTAGCGAACCGCACAGATACGCAGTATTTT. It is translated as CASSRQGLANRTDTQYF.

The J gene is TRBJ1-2, the V gene TRBV7-2; 8 bases line up with TRBD1. The CDR3 sequence is 14 residues long. Looked up from germline, CDR1 is SGHTA and CDR2 is FQGNSA. V shed 6 bases, J shed 5 bases, and the junction held 8 bases outside the gene matches. The CDR3 loop is CASRRTGGKYGYTF. CDR3 DNA: TGTGCCAGCAGGCGTACAGGGGGAAAGTATGGCTACACCTTC. Full variable domain (outside the CDR3, taken from reference TRBV7-2 and TRBJ1-2): GAGVSQSPSNKVTEKGKDVELRCDPISGHTALYWYRQSLGQGLEFLIYFQGNSAPDKSGLPSDRFSAERTGGSVSTLTIQRTQQEDSAVYLCASRRTGGKYGYTFGSGTRLTVV.

This clone has just one count. The rearrangement links TRBV3-1 (or the pseudogene TRBV3-2) to TRBJ2-7, with 8 bases aligning to TRBD1. This CDR3 comprises 14 residues. The V gene end was trimmed by 0 bases and the J gene end by 5 bases; junction bases not matched to a gene: 3. Germline V lookup: CDR1 LGHDT, CDR2 YNNKEL (reference sequence). The chain's CDR3 is CASSQDDRGNEQYF. The CDR3 nucleotides read TGTGCCAGCAGCCAAGATGACAGGGGTAACGAGCAGTACTTC.

The rearrangement uses TRBV27 and TRBJ2-5; D gene ambiguous. V was shortened by 5 bases and J by 0 bases, with 4 bases between the two germline ends. The CDR3 loop spans 12 amino acids. The V gene's germline CDR1 is MNHEY and CDR2 SMNVEV (reference sequence). This chain's CDR3 is CASSPNQETQYF. Here the CDR3 DNA reads TGTGCCAGCAGTCCGAACCAAGAGACCCAGTACTTC.

This chain links TRBV6-5 with TRBJ2-7, with D uncertain. Germline loops: CDR1 MNHEY, CDR2 SVGAGI. This CDR3 has 11 residues. Trimming took off 4 bases at V and 6 bases at J, with 7 bases between the two ends. CDR3 bases: TGTGCCAGCAGTTGGGGATCCGAGCAGTACTTC. Protein: CASSWGSEQYF.

This rearrangement joins TRBV6-4 to TRBJ2-2, with no clear D. This CDR3 has 12 amino acids. The germline V gene encodes CDR1 MRHNA and CDR2 SNTAGT. The germline V and J ends were trimmed by 6 bases and 5 bases, with 7 bases remaining between them. The CDR3 is CASRGLTGELFF. The CDR3 region has the DNA TGTGCCAGCAGAGGTTTGACCGGGGAGCTGTTTTTT.

The V call is TRBV29-1, the J call TRBJ2-1, with 9 bases lining up with TRBD2. The V gene end was trimmed by 6 bases and the J gene end by 8 bases; junction bases not matched to a gene: 8. CDR1 and CDR2 (germline): SQVTM, ANQGSEA. The CDR3 has 13 residues. Here the CDR3 DNA reads TGCAGCGTGGGGCTAGCGGGAATCCATGAGCAGTTCTTC. Translation gives CSVGLAGIHEQFF.

This chain uses TRBV7-9 with TRBJ1-3; D is undetermined. CDR1 is SEHNR, CDR2 FQNEAQ, per germline (reference sequence). Trimming stripped 5 bases from V and 4 bases from J, with 12 bases between. CDR3 length equals 14 residues. The CDR3, as DNA: TGTGCCAGCAGCATACCGGGCCGAGGAAACACCATATATTTT. Residues: CASSIPGRGNTIYF. The whole variable domain, remainder taken from reference TRBV7-9 and TRBJ1-3, is DTGVSQNPRHKITKRGQNVTFRCDPISEHNRLYWYRQTLGQGPEFLTYFQNEAQLEKSRLLSDRFSAERPKGSFSTLEIQRTEQGDSAMYLCASSIPGRGNTIYFGEGSWLTVV.

This clone was counted a few times. The chain has TRBV28 and TRBJ2-1; 7 bases agree with TRBD2. The CDR3 is made up of 16 amino acids. Germline V gene lookup returns CDR1 MDHEN and CDR2 SYDVKM. With V trimmed by 7 bases and J by 0 bases, 9 bases remained unmatched. CDR3 DNA sequence: TGTGCCAGCATCTCCCCCCGGACTAGCTCCTACAATGAGCAGTTCTTC. This sequence encodes CASISPRTSSYNEQFF.

The chain is built from TRBV6-2 or TRBV6-3 and TRBJ2-5; D call uncertain. V was cut by 2 bases and J by 4 bases, with 17 bases left in between. Germline assignment: CDR1 MNHEY and CDR2 SVGEGT. The CDR3 contains 16 residues. This CDR3 is CASSYPKASLAETQYF. The CDR3 DNA is TGTGCCAGCAGTTACCCAAAAGCTTCCTTAGCAGAGACCCAGTACTTC.

The chain joins TRBV5-5 to TRBJ1-5, with D possibly being TRBD1 (6 bases). The germline V and J ends were trimmed by 1 base and 0 bases, with 11 bases remaining between them. Germline assignment: CDR1 SGHKS and CDR2 YYEKEE (reference sequence). The CDR3 loop spans 16 amino acids. CDR3 nucleotide sequence: TGTGCCAGCAGCTTGACAGGGAAATATAGCAATCAGCCCCAGCATTTT. This encodes CASSLTGKYSNQPQHF.

This rearrangement joins TRBV7-2 to TRBJ1-5; D is undetermined. CDR1 is SGHTA, CDR2 FQGNSA, per germline. This CDR3 is built from 14 residues. Trimming stripped 1 base from V and 4 bases from J, with 8 bases between. This CDR3 reads CASSLDGRNQPQHF. For the CDR3, the DNA is TGTGCCAGCAGCTTAGACGGCAGGAATCAGCCCCAGCATTTT.

This clone was detected a few times. This chain links TRBV4-2 with TRBJ1-2; TRBD1 is a possible D gene (5 bases). CDR1 and CDR2 (germline): LGHNA, YNFKEQ. Trimming cost V 5 bases and J 6 bases, with 13 bases left between them. The CDR3 has 13 residues. CDR3 DNA: TGTGCCAGCAGCGGGGGGGTTAGCGATGGCTACACCTTC. Translation: CASSGGVSDGYTF.

The CDR3 loop reads CASSDNPGGLLFF. The CDR3 DNA reads TGTGCCAGCAGTGATAATCCGGGAGGCCTGTTGTTTTTT. The chain links TRBV6-1 to TRBJ2-2, with 7 bases aligning to TRBD2. Germline assignment: CDR1 MNHNS and CDR2 SASEGT. The CDR3 covers 13 residues. J was trimmed by 15 bases and V by 3 bases; bases with no gene match: 10.

The chain recombines TRBV7-6 with TRBJ2-2; D uncertain. This CDR3 spans 12 amino acids. Trimming removed 5 bases from V and 5 bases from J, with 6 bases in between. CDR1 is SGHVS and CDR2 is FNYEAQ in the germline V gene. The CDR3: CASSQRTGELFF. CDR3 sequence (DNA): TGTGCCAGCAGCCAACGTACCGGGGAGCTGTTTTTT.

The genes are TRBV12-2 and TRBJ1-5; TRBD1 is taken as the D call from the table, unchecked against the DNA. TRBV12-2 is a documented pseudogene. The CDR3 consists of 14 residues. The chain's CDR3 is CASRLAGPVQPQHF. The CDR3 DNA is TGTGCAAGTCGCTTAGCGGGGCCAGTACAGCCCCAGCATTTT.